Detailed here is one TCR beta chain. Assay used: immunoSEQ multiplex PCR; TCRdb lists only in-frame clones, some missing. The sample holds more than 95,000 clones, approximately 84% seen once. Looked up from germline, CDR1 is SGHDT and CDR2 is YYEEEE. The CDR3 is made up of 15 amino acids. V was trimmed by 0 bases and J by 5 bases, leaving 14 bases between them. The record originates from a study of blood T cell repertoires in COVID-19. The TCR sequence derives from a man between 65 and 85 years old with active or convalescent COVID-19. This chain uses TRBV5-6 with TRBJ1-1; TRBD1 is a possible D gene (5 bases). Sequenced material: peripheral blood. The CDR3, as DNA: TGTGCCAGCAGCTTGGGATGGGGGGTCCTTACTGAAGCTTTCTTT. This sequence encodes CASSLGWGVLTEAFF.